Below are 24 T cell receptor beta chains sequenced from a single sample in a study of T cell responses to AZD1222 COVID-19 vaccine. Only in-frame clones appear in the TCRdb table, and some are missing; sequencing was by immunoSEQ multiplex PCR. The sample includes nearly 110,000 clones, around 90% of them seen just once. The sequenced sample was peripheral blood, obtained on day 0 of AZD1222 vaccination. These TCRs come from an adult in good health.

The genes are TRBV7-2 and TRBJ2-3; D is possibly TRBD1 (5 bases). CDR1 and CDR2 from the germline V gene are SGHTA and FQGNSA. The CDR3 consists of 14 residues. Trimming left V 0 bases short and J 4 bases short, with 8 bases between. The CDR3: CASSLALGPDTQYF. DNA of the CDR3: TGTGCCAGCAGCTTAGCGCTGGGGCCAGATACGCAGTATTTT.

This chain links TRBV5-6 with TRBJ2-7; no firm D call. The germline gives CDR1 SGHDT, CDR2 YYEEEE. The CDR3 loop spans 12 amino acids. V dropped 2 bases and J dropped 3 bases, with 6 bases sitting between them. The CDR3, as DNA: TGTGCCAGCAGCTTCCATTACTACGAGCAGTACTTC. This codes for CASSFHYYEQYF.

The chain links TRBV5-1 to TRBJ2-1; TRBD1 is a possible D gene (6 bases). Trimming left V 4 bases short and J 9 bases short, with 14 bases between. From germline, CDR1 is SGHRS and CDR2 YFSETQ. CDR3 length equals 13 residues. Here the CDR3 DNA reads TGCGCCAGCAGCGGTCTGGACAGAGGTGAGCAGTTCTTC. Its protein is CASSGLDRGEQFF.

This clone was observed once. The chain has TRBV5-4 and TRBJ2-5; TRBD2 might be the D (5 bases). CDR3 length equals 12 residues. Trimming took off 3 bases at V and 5 bases at J, with 8 bases between the two ends. The germline V gene has CDR1 SGHNT and CDR2 YYREEE (reference sequence). Here the CDR3 DNA reads TGTGCCAGCAGCTGGAGGCGGGAGACCCAGTACTTC. Its protein product is CASSWRRETQYF.

V usage is TRBV7-2 and J usage is TRBJ1-2; 9 bases fit TRBD1. Germline values: CDR1 SGHTA, CDR2 FQGNSA. The CDR3 sequence is 16 residues long. V lost 5 bases, J lost 5 bases, and 12 bases stayed unmatched. This CDR3 reads CASSPGQGRGEYGYTF. The CDR3 DNA follows: TGTGCCAGCAGCCCCGGACAGGGGAGAGGAGAATATGGCTACACCTTC.

The genes are TRBV3-1 (or the pseudogene TRBV3-2) and TRBJ1-2; D is uncertain. The CDR3 extends over 11 amino acids. Trimming stripped 2 bases from V and 5 bases from J, with 3 bases between. Germline assignment: CDR1 LGHDT and CDR2 YNNKEL (reference sequence). The CDR3 region is CASSQPYGYTF. The DNA of the CDR3 is TGTGCCAGCAGCCAACCATATGGCTACACCTTC.

This rearrangement joins TRBV7-9 to TRBJ2-3; D is undetermined. The CDR3 is 14 amino acids. V was pared by 3 bases and J by 4 bases, with 11 bases between. CDR1 and CDR2 from the germline V gene are SEHNR and FQNEAQ (reference sequence). The CDR3 DNA is TGTGCCAGCAGCTTTCGAGTTGGGGCAGATACGCAGTATTTT. This codes for CASSFRVGADTQYF. Using reference TRBV7-9 and TRBJ2-3 for the parts outside the CDR3, the full variable domain is DTGVSQNPRHKITKRGQNVTFRCDPISEHNRLYWYRQTLGQGPEFLTYFQNEAQLEKSRLLSDRFSAERPKGSFSTLEIQRTEQGDSAMYLCASSFRVGADTQYFGPGTRLTVL.

This chain connects TRBV10-2 to TRBJ2-3; D is ambiguous. V lost 8 bases to trimming and J lost 3 bases, with 15 bases between them. This CDR3 contains 14 residues. The V gene's germline CDR1 is WSHSY and CDR2 SAAADI. CDR3 DNA sequence: TGCGCCAGCCGTAACGGGCTAGTTACAGATACGCAGTATTTT. Translation gives CASRNGLVTDTQYF.

CDR3 region: CASSIGAGSQPQHF. CDR3 nucleotide sequence: TGTGCCAGTAGTATAGGGGCGGGGAGTCAGCCCCAGCATTTT. The chain uses TRBV19 and TRBJ1-5; the D is unclear. The germline gives CDR1 LNHDA, CDR2 SQIVND (reference sequence). Trimming pared 1 base from V and 6 bases from J, leaving 10 bases between. CDR3 length: 14 amino acids.

The chain joins TRBV5-1 to TRBJ1-2; no firm D call. The CDR3 sequence is 14 residues long. Germline CDR1 and CDR2: SGHRS and YFSETQ. Between the trimmed V and J ends, which lost 0 bases and 7 bases, there was a span of 13 bases. CDR3 sequence: CASSLARRGSGYTF. The CDR3 DNA reads as TGCGCCAGCAGCTTGGCCCGCCGGGGTTCTGGCTACACCTTC.

This chain uses TRBV19 with TRBJ2-1, with D possibly matching TRBD1 (6 bases). V shed 0 bases and J shed 1 base, with 7 bases lying between them. The CDR3 extends over 15 amino acids. The germline gives CDR1 LNHDA, CDR2 SQIVND (reference sequence). CDR3 nucleotide sequence: TGTGCCAGTAGTATAGACAGGGGTTCCTACAATGAGCAGTTCTTC. Its protein is CASSIDRGSYNEQFF.

The rearrangement uses TRBV18 and TRBJ2-5; no definite D call. The CDR3 loop spans 15 amino acids. The germline CDR1 and CDR2 sequences are KGHSH and LQKENI. Trimming pared 0 bases from V and 1 base from J, leaving 9 bases between. This CDR3 is CASSPPVGRQETQYF. The CDR3 nucleotides read TGTGCCAGCTCACCACCGGTTGGTCGCCAAGAGACCCAGTACTTC. The full variable domain, rest sourced from reference TRBV18 and TRBJ2-5, is NAGVMQNPRHLVRRRGQEARLRCSPMKGHSHVYWYRQLPEEGLKFMVYLQKENIIDESGMPKERFSAEFPKEGPSILRIQQVVRGDSAAYFCASSPPVGRQETQYFGPGTRLLVL.

By sample fraction, this clone is medium-sized (0.01 to 0.1%). The rearrangement uses TRBV27 and TRBJ1-5, with D hard to call. V dropped 3 bases and J dropped 4 bases, with 7 bases sitting between them. Germline V gene data show CDR1 as MNHEY and CDR2 as SMNVEV (reference sequence). The CDR3 loop spans 13 amino acids. CDR3 bases: TGTGCCAGCAGTTTCGGAGAAAATCAGCCCCAGCATTTT. Amino acids: CASSFGENQPQHF.

The chain links TRBV6-5 to TRBJ2-7; no clear D. V was pared by 2 bases and J by 5 bases, with 13 bases between. Germline V lookup: CDR1 MNHEY, CDR2 SVGAGI. The CDR3 extends over 14 amino acids. The DNA for the CDR3 is TGTGCCAGCAGTTACGCAGGCCCCTCGAACGAGCAGTACTTC. This sequence encodes CASSYAGPSNEQYF.

The chain links TRBV24-1 to TRBJ2-3; TRBD2 matches at 7 bases. V was pared by 7 bases and J by 0 bases, with 0 bases of the junction left unmatched. The CDR3 length is 13 residues. From germline, CDR1 is KGHDR and CDR2 SFDVKD. The CDR3 loop reads CATSGRSTDTQYF. In DNA, the CDR3 is TGTGCCACCAGCGGGAGGAGCACAGATACGCAGTATTTT.

Here the CDR3 reads CASSSGTSIEAFF. DNA for the CDR3: TGTGCCAGCAGTTCCGGGACATCGATTGAAGCTTTCTTT. The gene calls are TRBV12-3 or TRBV12-4 and TRBJ1-1; maybe TRBD1 (6 bases). The CDR3 runs to 13 residues. Trimming stripped 4 bases from V and 7 bases from J, with 13 bases between.

The chain joins TRBV10-3 to TRBJ2-1; 15 bases align to TRBD2. The length of the CDR3 is 16 residues. Germline CDR1 reads ENHRY; CDR2 reads SYGVKD. V lost 1 base, J lost 8 bases, and 3 bases stayed unmatched. This CDR3 reads CAISELGLAGGHEQFF. The CDR3 region has the DNA TGTGCCATCAGTGAGTTAGGACTAGCGGGAGGGCATGAGCAGTTCTTC.

The rearrangement links TRBV4-1 to TRBJ1-1, with D possibly TRBD1 on 6 matching bases. V shed 0 bases and J shed 3 bases, with 11 bases lying between them. The CDR3 sequence is 15 residues long. Germline assignment: CDR1 MGHRA and CDR2 YSYEKL. CDR3 amino acids: CASSQDQYRDTEAFF. The DNA of the CDR3 is TGCGCCAGCAGCCAAGATCAGTACAGGGACACTGAAGCTTTCTTT.

The genes are TRBV4-1 and TRBJ2-7; TRBD2 is a possible D gene (5 bases). V lost 1 base and J 2 bases, leaving 6 bases between the germline ends. The CDR3 has 13 residues. Looked up from germline, CDR1 is MGHRA and CDR2 is YSYEKL. CDR3 DNA: TGCGCCAGCAGCCAAGGAGGGCCCTACGAGCAGTACTTC. Translation gives CASSQGGPYEQYF.

The J gene is TRBJ1-6, the V gene TRBV5-4; 12 positions match TRBD1. The CDR3 sequence is 18 residues long. CDR1 SGHNT and CDR2 YYREEE come from the germline V gene (reference sequence). V was clipped by 4 bases and J by 6 bases; unmatched bases: 11. CDR3 amino acids: CASSPMGQGARSNSPLHF. CDR3 nucleotides: TGTGCCAGCAGCCCCATGGGACAGGGGGCACGAAGTAATTCACCCCTCCACTTT.

J is TRBJ2-2 and V is TRBV7-6; a possible D gene is TRBD1 (6 bases). The ends were cut back, 1 base at V and 5 bases at J, with 14 bases in the middle. Germline-derived CDR1 and CDR2 are SGHVS and FNYEAQ. CDR3 size: 16 residues. CDR3 sequence reads: CASSLVAGDFTGELFF. The CDR3, as DNA: TGTGCCAGCAGCTTAGTGGCAGGGGATTTTACCGGGGAGCTGTTTTTT.

The chain links TRBV27 to TRBJ2-3; TRBD2 might be the D (5 bases). CDR1 is MNHEY and CDR2 is SMNVEV in the germline V gene (reference sequence). The V and J ends lost 2 bases and 0 bases respectively, with 9 bases between them. The CDR3 covers 15 residues. This CDR3 reads CASSLRTLSTDTQYF. CDR3 nucleotides: TGTGCCAGCAGTTTAAGGACTCTCAGCACAGATACGCAGTATTTT.

The chain employs TRBV14 and TRBJ2-7; 9 bases are shared with TRBD1. The trim removed 1 base at V and 4 bases at J, leaving 2 bases unmatched. Germline V gives CDR1 SGHDN, CDR2 FVKESK. The CDR3 extends over 14 amino acids. The CDR3 region has the DNA TGTGCCAGCAGCCAAGGACAGGGGGGATACGAGCAGTACTTC. It encodes CASSQGQGGYEQYF.

The V call is TRBV5-8, the J call TRBJ1-1, with 8 bases identical to TRBD1. Germline CDR1 reads SGHTS; CDR2 reads YDEGEE. V shed 4 bases, J shed 5 bases, and the junction held 10 bases outside the gene matches. The CDR3 covers 15 residues. CDR3 protein: CASSPGQGLWTEAFF. Here the CDR3 DNA reads TGTGCCAGCAGCCCCGGACAGGGCTTGTGGACTGAAGCTTTCTTT.